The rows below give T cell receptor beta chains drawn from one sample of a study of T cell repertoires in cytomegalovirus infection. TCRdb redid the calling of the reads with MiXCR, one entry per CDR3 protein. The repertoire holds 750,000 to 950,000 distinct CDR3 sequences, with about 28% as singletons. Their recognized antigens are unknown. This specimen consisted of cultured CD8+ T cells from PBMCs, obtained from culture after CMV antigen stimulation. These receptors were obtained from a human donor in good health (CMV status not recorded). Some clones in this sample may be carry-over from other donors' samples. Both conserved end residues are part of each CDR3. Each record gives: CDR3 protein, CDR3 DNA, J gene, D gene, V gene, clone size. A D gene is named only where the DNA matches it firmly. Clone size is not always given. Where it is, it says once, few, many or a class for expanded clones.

CDR3: CASSQDFSGGGDTQYF
DNA: TGCGCCAGCAGCCAAGATTTTAGCGGGGGCGGGGATACGCAGTATTTT
J: TRBJ2-3
D: TRBD2
V: TRBV4-3
size: few

CDR3: CASTSSGGRPGETQYF
DNA: TGTGCCAGTACTTCTAGCGGGGGCAGGCCAGGAGAGACCCAGTACTTC
J: TRBJ2-5
D: TRBD2
V: TRBV7-9
size: many

CDR3: CASSILGQGKDEQYF
DNA: TGTGCCAGTAGTATCCTGGGACAGGGAAAAGACGAGCAGTACTTC
J: TRBJ2-7
D: TRBD1
V: TRBV19
size: .

CDR3: CSVETWGTLEAFF
DNA: TGCAGCGTTGAAACCTGGGGAACACTTGAAGCTTTCTTT
J: TRBJ1-1
D: .
V: TRBV29-1
size: few

CDR3: CASRRTVTSTDTQYF
DNA: TGCGCCAGCAGACGGACAGTAACTAGCACAGATACGCAGTATTTT
J: TRBJ2-3
D: .
V: TRBV4-1
size: .

CDR3: CASSYSRQPQGYNEQYF
DNA: TGTGCCAGCAGTTACTCGAGGCAGCCTCAGGGCTACAATGAGCAGTACTTC
J: TRBJ2-7
D: .
V: TRBV6-5
size: .

CDR3: CASSLRQHSTSLLNTEAFF
DNA: TGTGCCAGCAGCTTACGGCAGCACAGCACATCCCTCTTGAACACTGAAGCTTTCTTT
J: TRBJ1-1
D: .
V: TRBV7-6
size: .

CDR3: CASSRAIRWDEQFF
DNA: TGTGCCAGCAGCAGGGCGATCAGGTGGGATGAGCAGTTCTTC
J: TRBJ2-1
D: .
V: TRBV11-2
size: .

CDR3: CASSLALTPHVALFF
DNA: TGTGCCAGCAGTTTAGCGCTAACCCCTCACGTAGCGCTGTTTTTT
J: TRBJ2-2
D: .
V: TRBV12-3/TRBV12-4
size: .

CDR3: CASSGQGDYGYTF
DNA: TGTGCCAGCAGTGGCCAGGGGGACTATGGCTACACCTTC
J: TRBJ1-2
D: TRBD1
V: TRBV25-1
size: .

CDR3: CASSTRTRFPKTLTDTQYF
DNA: TGTGCCAGCAGCACCCGGACTAGGTTCCCCAAGACGCTTACAGATACGCAGTATTTT
J: TRBJ2-3
D: TRBD2
V: TRBV7-6
size: .

CDR3: CASSSPGHYGYTF
DNA: TGTGCCAGCAGCTCACCTGGCCACTATGGCTACACCTTC
J: TRBJ1-2
D: .
V: TRBV5-4
size: .

CDR3: CASSERGGGEKLFF
DNA: TGTGCCAGCAGTGAACGAGGGGGCGGTGAAAAACTGTTTTTT
J: TRBJ1-4
D: TRBD1
V: TRBV25-1
size: .

CDR3: CAISPGLAGYEQYF
DNA: TGTGCCATCTCACCGGGACTAGCGGGGTACGAGCAGTACTTC
J: TRBJ2-7
D: TRBD2
V: TRBV6-1
size: few

CDR3: CASSYSSAGPGNTIYF
DNA: TGTGCCAGCAGTTACTCGTCGGCGGGCCCTGGAAACACCATATATTTT
J: TRBJ1-3
D: .
V: TRBV6-6
size: few

CDR3: CASSTIAGGAKNIQYF
DNA: TGTGCCAGCAGTACCATCGCAGGGGGAGCCAAAAACATTCAGTACTTC
J: TRBJ2-4
D: TRBD1
V: TRBV6-5
size: few

CDR3: CASSLSPSGYEQYF
DNA: TGTGCCAGCAGTTTATCCCCCTCGGGATACGAGCAGTACTTC
J: TRBJ2-7
D: .
V: TRBV27
size: .

CDR3: CASSPLAGTDTQYF
DNA: TGTGCCAGCAGTCCCCTAGCTGGCACAGATACGCAGTATTTT
J: TRBJ2-3
D: .
V: TRBV27
size: .

CDR3: CASSARTSGTDTQYF
DNA: TGTGCCAGCAGCGCCAGGACTAGCGGCACAGATACGCAGTATTTT
J: TRBJ2-3
D: TRBD2
V: TRBV7-6
size: many

CDR3: CASSLGGPLSGDTQYF
DNA: TGTGCCAGCAGCTTAGGAGGCCCCCTTTCGGGAGATACGCAGTATTTT
J: TRBJ2-3
D: .
V: TRBV7-6
size: few

CDR3: CASSLSMDRYF
DNA: TGTGCCAGCAGCTTATCGATGGACAGGTATTTT
J: TRBJ2-3
D: .
V: TRBV7-6
size: .

CDR3: CASSNRVKSYGYTF
DNA: TGTGCCAGCAGCAACAGGGTGAAGAGCTATGGCTACACCTTC
J: TRBJ1-2
D: .
V: TRBV12-3/TRBV12-4
size: .

CDR3: CASSQAVGFLDYNEQFF
DNA: TGCGCCAGCAGCCAAGCCGTTGGGTTCCTCGACTACAATGAGCAGTTCTTC
J: TRBJ2-1
D: .
V: TRBV4-3
size: .

CDR3: CSVDFPNQETQYF
DNA: TGCAGCGTGGATTTCCCCAACCAAGAGACCCAGTACTTC
J: TRBJ2-5
D: .
V: TRBV29-1
size: .

CDR3: CASRFPNVGNTIYF
DNA: TGTGCCAGCAGATTCCCCAACGTAGGGAACACCATATATTTT
J: TRBJ1-3
D: .
V: TRBV12-3/TRBV12-4
size: .

CDR3: CASGWTDEQYF
DNA: TGTGCTAGTGGTTGGACAGACGAGCAGTACTTC
J: TRBJ2-7
D: .
V: TRBV12-5
size: .

CDR3: CASSYSPKTYRDTEAFF
DNA: TGTGCCAGCAGTTACTCCCCTAAGACCTACCGGGACACTGAAGCTTTCTTT
J: TRBJ1-1
D: .
V: TRBV6-5
size: few

CDR3: CASSLARTGGTEAFF
DNA: TGCGCCAGCAGCTTGGCCCGGACAGGAGGCACTGAAGCTTTCTTT
J: TRBJ1-1
D: TRBD1
V: TRBV5-1
size: .

CDR3: CASSYSEGGQPQHF
DNA: TGTGCCAGCAGTTACTCCGAGGGGGGTCAGCCCCAGCATTTT
J: TRBJ1-5
D: .
V: TRBV6-5
size: .

CDR3: CASSIQGALPVRFF
DNA: TGTGCCAGCAGCATACAGGGTGCATTACCGGTCCGCTTCTTT
J: TRBJ1-1
D: .
V: TRBV27
size: .

CDR3: CASSSLRNQPQHF
DNA: TGTGCCAGCAGCTCGCTTCGCAATCAGCCCCAGCATTTT
J: TRBJ1-5
D: .
V: TRBV7-8
size: many

CDR3: CASGLVSGSGPNSGELFF
DNA: TGTGCTAGTGGTTTGGTAAGCGGTAGCGGACCTAATAGCGGGGAGCTGTTTTTT
J: TRBJ2-2
D: .
V: TRBV12-5
size: .

CDR3: CASSGRDHSYNEQFF
DNA: TGTGCCAGCAGCGGCAGGGATCACTCCTACAATGAGCAGTTCTTC
J: TRBJ2-1
D: .
V: TRBV11-3
size: many

CDR3: CASSPQKRQGWETQYF
DNA: TGTGCCAGCTCACCACAGAAAAGACAGGGTTGGGAGACCCAGTACTTC
J: TRBJ2-5
D: TRBD1
V: TRBV18
size: .

CDR3: CASSSYTSGQETQYF
DNA: TGTGCCAGCAGTTCCTATACTAGCGGCCAAGAGACCCAGTACTTC
J: TRBJ2-5
D: TRBD2
V: TRBV6-2/TRBV6-3
size: .

CDR3: CASSQGLTNTGELFF
DNA: TGCGCCAGCAGCCAGGGACTTACGAACACCGGGGAGCTGTTTTTT
J: TRBJ2-2
D: .
V: TRBV4-3
size: .

CDR3: CASSLGTSGGLIGGELFF
DNA: TGCGCCAGCAGCCTAGGGACTAGCGGGGGCCTTATCGGCGGGGAGCTGTTTTTT
J: TRBJ2-2
D: TRBD2
V: TRBV4-3
size: .

CDR3: CASSYGAETEAFF
DNA: TGTGCCAGCAGTTACGGGGCAGAGACTGAAGCTTTCTTT
J: TRBJ1-1
D: .
V: TRBV6-8
size: few

CDR3: CASSGTGGGNQPQHF
DNA: TGTGCCAGCAGTGGAACAGGGGGCGGCAATCAGCCCCAGCATTTT
J: TRBJ1-5
D: TRBD1
V: TRBV6-1
size: .

CDR3: CASSYDVDGYEQYF
DNA: TGTGCCAGCAGCTACGATGTAGACGGCTACGAGCAGTACTTC
J: TRBJ2-7
D: .
V: TRBV6-5
size: .

CDR3: CASSLGAGTYFQETQYF
DNA: TGTGCCAGCAGCTTAGGGGCGGGGACATATTTCCAAGAGACCCAGTACTTC
J: TRBJ2-5
D: .
V: TRBV7-6
size: .

CDR3: CASSPGTGGMVEAFF
DNA: TGTGCCAGCAGCCCCGGGACAGGGGGCATGGTTGAAGCTTTCTTT
J: TRBJ1-1
D: TRBD1
V: TRBV7-8
size: many

CDR3: CAGSRLPNTEAFF
DNA: TGTGCCGGATCGCGACTCCCGAACACTGAAGCTTTCTTT
J: TRBJ1-1
D: .
V: TRBV28
size: .

CDR3: CASSLSMGQIYGYTF
DNA: TGTGCCAGCAGTTTATCGATGGGGCAGATCTATGGCTACACCTTC
J: TRBJ1-2
D: .
V: TRBV27
size: few